These 10 T cell receptor beta chains were all obtained from the same sample, sequenced in a study of T cell changes during pregnancy in multiple sclerosis. Method: immunoSEQ multiplex PCR; TCRdb's copy keeps in-frame clones and lacks some. The sample records just under 65,000 clones, 91% being singletons. The specimen comprised peripheral blood, sampled in the third trimester of pregnancy. These receptors all come from a female donor in good health, enrolled as a control in a pregnancy study.

With respect to this clone: A read error may produce the germline difference seen at one junction end. The V gene is TRBV7-7, the J gene TRBJ1-2, with 12 nucleotides matching TRBD1. CDR3 length: 18 residues. Germline CDR1 reads SSHAT; CDR2 reads FNYEAQ (reference sequence). The DNA for the CDR3 is TGTGCTAGCATCCAACCTAATCGGGACAGGGGGCGGAACTATGGCTACACCTTC. Translation gives CASIQPNRDRGRNYGYTF.

This clone appeared a few times. The chain joins TRBV4-2 to TRBJ2-1; 12 positions agree with TRBD2. Trimming took 4 bases from V and 7 from J; bases not matched to a gene: 8. Germline loops: CDR1 LGHNA, CDR2 YNFKEQ. The CDR3 has 16 residues. CDR3 region: CASSPQTSGGLNEQFF. The CDR3 bases are TGTGCCAGCAGCCCCCAGACTAGCGGGGGATTGAATGAGCAGTTCTTC.

The V gene is TRBV11-1, the J gene TRBJ2-2; unclear D gene. Germline lookup yields CDR1 SGHAT and CDR2 FQDESV (reference sequence). The CDR3 contains 16 residues. The V end lost 1 base, the J end lost 5 bases, and 14 bases lay between the germline ends. The CDR3 sequence is CASSLGVSLGTGELFF. As DNA, the CDR3 is TGTGCCAGCAGCTTAGGGGTCTCCCTAGGTACCGGGGAGCTGTTTTTT.

The gene calls are TRBV29-1 and TRBJ1-1; perhaps TRBD1 as D (6 bases). This CDR3 has 15 residues. Germline CDR1 is SQVTM and CDR2 is ANQGSEA. Trimming stripped 4 bases from V and 0 bases from J, with 15 bases between. CDR3 bases: TGCAGCGTTGGTCCCCCTACAGGGATGAACACTGAAGCTTTCTTT. Protein: CSVGPPTGMNTEAFF.

The chain employs TRBV14 and TRBJ2-7; D not certain. The CDR3 covers 11 residues. CDR1 is SGHDN, CDR2 FVKESK, per germline. Trimming left V 1 base short and J 5 bases short, with 3 bases between. The CDR3 DNA reads TGTGCCAGCAGCCAAGGTAACGAGCAGTACTTC. Its translation is CASSQGNEQYF.

The chain links TRBV19 to TRBJ2-5; TRBD2 might be the D (5 bases). The V end was cut by 10 bases, the J end by 4 bases, with 13 bases between. Germline loops: CDR1 LNHDA, CDR2 SQIVND (reference sequence). The CDR3 sequence is 12 residues long. CDR3 nucleotide sequence: TGTGCCACCGCTAACCGGGGAGAGACCCAGTACTTC. Its translation is CATANRGETQYF.

This clone was seen once. The V and J genes are TRBV6-5 and TRBJ2-3, with a weak D call TRBD1 (5 bases). Germline loops: CDR1 MNHEY, CDR2 SVGAGI. V was pared by 4 bases and J by 6 bases, with 5 bases between. CDR3 size: 11 residues. CDR3 nucleotides: TGTGCCAGCAGTTCAGGGGATACGCAGTATTTT. It translates to CASSSGDTQYF.

The chain joins TRBV5-6 to TRBJ2-7; 9 bases map to TRBD1. The CDR3 extends over 15 amino acids. The junction had 11 bases not matched to a gene; V was cut back by 4 bases and J by 6 bases. Germline V gene sequence: CDR1 SGHDT, CDR2 YYEEEE. CDR3 DNA: TGTGCCAGCAGCGAGGGACAGGGCTATGGGGCCGAGCAGTACTTC. It encodes CASSEGQGYGAEQYF.

The gene calls are TRBV5-5 and TRBJ1-1; D remains ambiguous. The germline V gene encodes CDR1 SGHKS and CDR2 YYEKEE (reference sequence). The CDR3 length is 16 residues. Trimming took 1 base from V and 3 from J, leaving 16 bases between them. The CDR3 here is CASSLSMRVADTEAFF. The CDR3 DNA sequence: TGTGCCAGCAGCTTGTCAATGAGGGTGGCGGACACTGAAGCTTTCTTT. The variable domain in full, with the rest retrieved from reference TRBV5-5 and TRBJ1-1, is DAGVTQSPTHLIKTRGQQVTLRCSPISGHKSVSWYQQVLGQGPQFIFQYYEKEERGRGNFPDRFSARQFPNYSSELNVNALLLGDSALYLCASSLSMRVADTEAFFGQGTRLTVV.

This clone has a single count. The rearrangement joins TRBV7-9 to TRBJ1-1; D unclear. This CDR3 is built from 15 residues. The V end was cut by 0 bases, the J end by 1 base, with 9 bases between. Per germline, CDR1 SEHNR and CDR2 FQNEAQ (reference sequence). CDR3: CASSLARPSNTEAFF. As DNA, the CDR3 is TGTGCCAGCAGCTTAGCCAGGCCTTCGAACACTGAAGCTTTCTTT.